One sample yielded the 26 T cell receptor beta chains listed below, sequenced in a study of T cells after yellow fever vaccination. Each CDR3 protein is one row after TCRdb ran MiXCR on the 5' RACE reads. The sample lists about 26,000 distinct CDR3 sequences, roughly 4.7% occurring once. This specimen consisted of PBMCs, either bulk or a sorted T-cell subset (CD4+, CD8+, memory, or dextramer-sorted; not recorded which), obtained on the day of the yellow fever booster vaccination. These receptors all come from a man between 18 and 35 years old who received the YFV17D yellow fever vaccine.

This clonotype was observed many times. The chain has TRBV12-3 or TRBV12-4 and TRBJ1-1; TRBD1 matches at 8 bases. The CDR3 length is 14 residues. V lost 5 bases, J lost 2 bases, and 4 bases stayed unmatched. The CDR3 region has the DNA TGTGCCAGCAGTCAGGGGGCGCGAAACACTGAAGCTTTCTTT. This gives the protein CASSQGARNTEAFF.

The chain links TRBV7-2 to TRBJ2-2; D is uncertain. V lost 5 bases and J lost 7, with 11 bases in between. CDR1 is SGHTA, CDR2 FQGNSA, per germline. This CDR3 spans 13 amino acids. The CDR3 DNA sequence: TGTGCCAGCAGCACTAACTACCTCGGGGAGCTGTTTTTT. This gives the protein CASSTNYLGELFF.

This clonotype was counted many times. V gene TRBV4-2 combines with J gene TRBJ1-1; no clear D. Trimming pared 0 bases from V and 5 bases from J, leaving 10 bases between. The CDR3 is made up of 14 amino acids. Germline V CDR1 and CDR2: LGHNA, YNFKEQ. This CDR3 reads CASSQDRVWTEAFF. As DNA, the CDR3 is TGTGCCAGCAGCCAAGATCGGGTTTGGACTGAAGCTTTCTTT.

This clonotype was detected many times. The chain is built from TRBV18 and TRBJ1-1; a possible D gene is TRBD1 (5 bases). The CDR3 runs 14 residues. V was cut by 3 bases and J by 2 bases, with 10 bases left in between. From germline, CDR1 is KGHSH and CDR2 LQKENI. The CDR3 reads CASSPRQTNTEAFF. Written as DNA, the CDR3 is TGTGCCAGCTCACCCCGACAGACTAACACTGAAGCTTTCTTT. The complete variable domain, with remaining parts taken from reference TRBV18 and TRBJ1-1, reads NAGVMQNPRHLVRRRGQEARLRCSPMKGHSHVYWYRQLPEEGLKFMVYLQKENIIDESGMPKERFSAEFPKEGPSILRIQQVVRGDSAAYFCASSPRQTNTEAFFGQGTRLTVV.

This clonotype came up many times. V gene TRBV6-5 combines with J gene TRBJ2-5; 7 nucleotides line up with TRBD2. This CDR3 spans 15 amino acids. Trimming removed 8 bases from V and 2 bases from J; junction bases left unmatched: 11. The germline gives CDR1 MNHEY, CDR2 SVGAGI. The CDR3 bases are TGTGCCAGCGAGACCTTACTCGGGGGGCAAGAGACCCAGTACTTC. Its translation is CASETLLGGQETQYF.

This clonotype was detected ten times or more. The J gene is TRBJ2-2, the V gene TRBV27; 9 nucleotides line up with TRBD2. CDR1 is MNHEY, CDR2 SMNVEV, per germline (reference sequence). The CDR3 has 15 amino acids. V trimming: 6 bases; J trimming: 6 bases; junction bases outside the gene matches: 8. CDR3 loop: CASRTGLAGAGELFF. As DNA, the CDR3 is TGTGCCAGCAGGACGGGACTAGCCGGCGCCGGGGAGCTGTTTTTT.

This clonotype was picked up many times. The genes are TRBV4-1 and TRBJ1-2; 9 positions match TRBD1. After removal of 3 bases from V and 2 bases from J, the junction contained 4 bases not matched to a gene. Germline V gene sequence: CDR1 MGHRA, CDR2 YSYEKL. This CDR3 is 15 amino acids long. CDR3 nucleotide sequence: TGCGCCAGCAGCCAGACCGGGACAGGGAACTATGGCTACACCTTC. It codes for CASSQTGTGNYGYTF.

At least ten counts were recorded for this clonotype. The V call is TRBV3-1, the J call TRBJ1-1; the D gene is possibly TRBD1 (5 bases). CDR1 is LGHDT and CDR2 is YNNKEL in the germline V gene (reference sequence). V lost 1 base, J lost 1 base, and 7 bases lay in between. The CDR3 is 14 amino acids. The CDR3 reads CASSQGQPNTEAFF. CDR3 in DNA: TGTGCCAGCAGCCAAGGACAGCCGAACACTGAAGCTTTCTTT. Using reference TRBV3-1 and TRBJ1-1 for the parts outside the CDR3, the full variable domain is DTAVSQTPKYLVTQMGNDKSIKCEQNLGHDTMYWYKQDSKKFLKIMFSYNNKELIINETVPNRFSPKSPDKAHLNLHINSLELGDSAVYFCASSQGQPNTEAFFGQGTRLTVV.

The V gene is TRBV18, the J gene TRBJ1-1; a weak D match, TRBD1 (6 bases). This CDR3 is built from 17 residues. Per germline, CDR1 KGHSH and CDR2 LQKENI. The V and J ends lost 3 bases and 0 bases respectively, with 17 bases between them. CDR3 sequence (DNA): TGTGCCAGCTCACCCCCCCCGGGACAAATAATGAACACTGAAGCTTTCTTT. Protein: CASSPPPGQIMNTEAFF.

In this sample, this clonotype turned up many times. The genes are TRBV3-1 and TRBJ2-5; 9 bases line up with TRBD1. The CDR3 spans 15 residues. Per germline, CDR1 LGHDT and CDR2 YNNKEL (reference sequence). After removal of 4 bases from V and 1 base from J, the junction contained 4 bases not matched to a gene. This CDR3 reads CASSLGQGPQETQYF. The CDR3, as DNA: TGTGCCAGCAGCCTCGGACAGGGGCCCCAAGAGACCCAGTACTTC.

This clonotype appeared many times. This chain uses TRBV5-1 with TRBJ1-1, with D uncertain. CDR3 length equals 15 residues. Trimming left V 0 bases short and J 1 base short, with 10 bases between. The V gene's germline CDR1 is SGHRS and CDR2 YFSETQ. CDR3 sequence: CASSLGGWGNTEAFF. In nucleotides, the CDR3 is TGCGCCAGCAGCTTGGGCGGATGGGGGAACACTGAAGCTTTCTTT.

This clonotype came up a few times. CDR3 amino acids: CASSYSRGYEQYV. For the CDR3, the DNA is TGTGCCAGCAGTTACTCGCGGGGGTACGAGCAGTACGTC. The chain links TRBV6-5 to TRBJ2-7, with 7 bases aligning to TRBD2. CDR3 size: 13 residues. J gave up 4 bases and V 0 bases, and 0 bases lay outside the gene matches. Germline V gene sequence: CDR1 MNHEY, CDR2 SVGAGI.

This rearrangement joins TRBV3-1 to TRBJ2-3; 15 nucleotides align to TRBD2. The germline V gene encodes CDR1 LGHDT and CDR2 YNNKEL (reference sequence). The V segment lost 5 bases and the J segment 4 bases; nucleotides outside the gene matches: 7. This CDR3 spans 17 amino acids. CDR3 coding DNA: TGTGCCAGCAGCACCGGGACTAGCGGGGGGTGGTCAGATACGCAGTATTTT. This sequence encodes CASSTGTSGGWSDTQYF.

The chain links TRBV28 to TRBJ2-3; 8 positions agree with TRBD2. Germline V gene data show CDR1 as MDHEN and CDR2 as SYDVKM. V was pared by 4 bases and J by 3 bases, with 9 bases of the junction left unmatched. The CDR3 runs 16 residues. The CDR3 is CASSSGRRGVTDTQYF. The CDR3 coding sequence is TGTGCCAGCAGTTCCGGAAGGCGGGGGGTTACAGATACGCAGTATTTT.

This clonotype was picked up many times. The chain recombines TRBV4-1 with TRBJ2-1, with 12 bases identical to TRBD2. CDR1 is MGHRA, CDR2 YSYEKL, per germline. V lost 2 bases to trimming and J lost 5 bases; unmatched junction nucleotides: 13. This CDR3 is built from 19 residues. DNA of the CDR3: TGCGCCAGCAGCCAACTCCCGGCAGCTAGCGGGGGGGTGCACAATGAGCAGTTCTTC. Protein: CASSQLPAASGGVHNEQFF.

This clonotype was detected ten times or more. The chain links TRBV20-1 to TRBJ2-7, with D possibly TRBD2 on 5 matching bases. The CDR3 consists of 12 residues. V lost 6 bases and J lost 2, with 11 bases in between. Germline V lookup: CDR1 DFQATT, CDR2 SNEGSKA (reference sequence). The CDR3, as DNA: TGCAGTGCAAGGGAGAAAACCTACGAGCAGTACGTC. Translation gives CSAREKTYEQYV.

The table lists this clonotype with many counts. The chain is built from TRBV15 and TRBJ1-1, with no clear D. This CDR3 is 12 amino acids long. Germline values: CDR1 LNHNV, CDR2 YYDKDF (reference sequence). Trimming pared 4 bases from V and 2 bases from J, leaving 5 bases between. Here the CDR3 reads CATSTLNTEAFF. The CDR3 coding sequence is TGTGCCACCAGCACCCTCAACACTGAAGCTTTCTTT.

This clonotype was seen at least ten times. The chain uses TRBV6-1 and TRBJ2-7; the D gene is possibly TRBD2 (6 bases). Between the trimmed V and J ends, which lost 2 bases and 1 base, there was a span of 9 bases. The CDR3 totals 14 residues. Germline V gene data show CDR1 as MNHNS and CDR2 as SASEGT. The CDR3 region is CASSELAGSYEQYV. The CDR3, as DNA: TGTGCCAGCAGTGAACTGGCGGGGTCCTACGAGCAGTACGTC.

The table lists this clonotype with many counts. The CDR3 reads CGAAVGGQPQHF. CDR3 sequence (DNA): TGTGGGGCCGCGGTGGGAGGTCAGCCCCAGCATTTT. V gene TRBV6-6 combines with J gene TRBJ1-5; D unclear. Germline CDR1 and CDR2: MNHNY and SVGAGI (reference sequence). CDR3 length: 12 amino acids.

There are a few counts of this clonotype. The chain combines TRBV7-2 with TRBJ2-3, with 7 bases fitting TRBD2. Germline CDR1 and CDR2: SGHTA and FQGNSA. Trimming removed 6 bases from V and 0 bases from J; junction bases left unmatched: 9. The CDR3 loop spans 16 amino acids. As DNA, the CDR3 is TGTGCCAGCAGGTTGGGGGGAGGGCCTAGCACAGATACGCAGTATTTT. Translating it yields CASRLGGGPSTDTQYF.

This clonotype has at least ten counts. The chain combines TRBV3-1 with TRBJ2-1; D remains ambiguous. Germline values: CDR1 LGHDT, CDR2 YNNKEL (reference sequence). CDR3 length equals 16 residues. V was cut by 1 base and J by 9 bases, with 19 bases left in between. CDR3 in amino acids: CASSQVTGENSGEQFF. The CDR3 region has the DNA TGTGCCAGCAGCCAAGTGACCGGAGAGAACTCGGGTGAGCAGTTCTTC.

Ten or more counts support this clonotype. V gene TRBV29-1 combines with J gene TRBJ2-1; D may be TRBD1 or TRBD2 (5 bases each). Per the germline V gene, CDR1 is SQVTM and CDR2 is ANQGSEA. This CDR3 spans 13 amino acids. V shed 6 bases and J shed 1 base, with 10 bases lying between them. CDR3 protein: CSVGAASYNEQFF. The DNA for the CDR3 is TGCAGCGTCGGGGCCGCATCCTACAATGAGCAGTTCTTC.

The chain is built from TRBV28 and TRBJ2-7; a weak D match, TRBD2 (6 bases). Germline CDR1 reads MDHEN; CDR2 reads SYDVKM. This CDR3 is built from 12 residues. V lost 5 bases and J lost 6, with 11 bases in between. The DNA of the CDR3 is TGTGCCAGCAGTGACCTGGGGGGCGAGCAGTACGTC. Its translation: CASSDLGGEQYV.

This clonotype was observed at least ten times. This rearrangement joins TRBV12-3 or TRBV12-4 to TRBJ2-5; maybe TRBD2 (5 bases). The CDR3 totals 14 residues. The V and J ends lost 5 bases and 4 bases respectively, with 14 bases between them. In DNA form, the CDR3 reads TGTGCCAGCAGTCCTACTAGGACGTCAGAGACCCAGTACTTC. Translated: CASSPTRTSETQYF.

Many counts were recorded for this clonotype. The J gene is TRBJ1-4, the V gene TRBV4-3; perhaps TRBD1 as D (5 bases). Trimming pared 4 bases from V and 0 bases from J, leaving 12 bases between. This CDR3 is 16 amino acids long. The V gene's germline CDR1 is LGHNA and CDR2 YSLEER. CDR3 in DNA: TGCGCCAGCAGCCCAACGGGGGGGGCAACTAATGAAAAACTGTTTTTT. It specifies CASSPTGGATNEKLFF.

This clonotype has a count of ten or more. This chain links TRBV12-3 or TRBV12-4 with TRBJ2-2; D is ambiguous. CDR3 length: 15 amino acids. V gave up 7 bases and J gave up 1 base, with 13 bases separating them. The CDR3, as DNA: TGTGCCAGCACCTCCCGGGCCCTGAACACCGGGGAGCTGTTTTTT. Amino acid sequence: CASTSRALNTGELFF.